The 29 T cell receptor beta chains reported below all come from one sample, sequenced in a study of T cells in Graves' hyperthyroidism and ophthalmopathy. Researchers amplified the TCR beta CDR3 regions from RNA transcripts. Primed by the HTBI set, a first-round RT-PCR was run on the TCR CDR3. One entry per CDR3 protein, called by TCRdb with MiXCR from the multiplex PCR reads. The sample carries 600,000 to 650,000 distinct CDR3 sequences, less than 25% recorded once. The specimen was blood. Every receptor here comes from a man aged 30 to 45 with Graves' ophthalmopathy.

This clonotype was seen more than once but under ten times. The chain joins TRBV13 to TRBJ2-7; 9 bases line up with TRBD1. The CDR3 loop spans 14 amino acids. From germline, CDR1 is PRHDT and CDR2 FYEKMQ (reference sequence). Germline trimming cut 4 bases from V and 5 bases from J; bases unmatched to any gene: 6. The CDR3 loop reads CASSSRDRVHEQYF. In nucleotides, the CDR3 is TGTGCCAGCAGCTCCCGGGACAGGGTCCACGAGCAGTACTTC.

This clonotype was detected only a few times. The V call is TRBV28, the J call TRBJ2-3, with 8 bases matching TRBD1. V lost 3 bases and J lost 1; bases outside the gene matches: 9. The germline CDR1 and CDR2 sequences are MDHEN and SYDVKM. The CDR3 loop spans 17 amino acids. The CDR3 reads CASSFSTTGVGTDTQYF. CDR3 coding DNA: TGTGCCAGCAGTTTTTCAACGACAGGGGTGGGCACAGATACGCAGTATTTT.

This clonotype was counted only a few times. The chain links TRBV7-8 to TRBJ2-1, with 7 positions matching TRBD2. CDR3 length: 15 amino acids. The germline V gene has CDR1 SGHVS and CDR2 FQNEAQ. Germline trimming cut 5 bases from V and 2 bases from J; bases unmatched to any gene: 6. CDR3 sequence: CASSTGTNPYNEQFF. CDR3 coding DNA: TGTGCCAGCAGCACCGGGACTAACCCCTACAATGAGCAGTTCTTC.

This clonotype showed up just a few times. The chain has TRBV6-1 and TRBJ2-7, with 8 bases fitting TRBD2. Per germline, CDR1 MNHNS and CDR2 SASEGT. The CDR3 is 13 amino acids. V dropped 7 bases and J dropped 4; count of bases not matched to a gene: 6. The CDR3 loop is CASTEREWYEQYF. The CDR3 region has the DNA TGTGCCAGCACGGAGCGGGAGTGGTACGAGCAGTACTTC.

This clonotype showed up just a few times. The CDR3 loop is CSARGGSKEEKLFF. The CDR3 DNA reads TGCAGTGCTCGGGGGGGATCAAAAGAAGAAAAACTGTTTTTT. The rearrangement joins TRBV20-1 to TRBJ1-4; D is perhaps TRBD1 (5 bases). This CDR3 region has 14 residues. V lost 5 bases and J 8 bases, leaving 18 bases between the germline ends. From germline, CDR1 is DFQATT and CDR2 SNEGSKA (reference sequence).

Only a few counts were recorded for this clonotype. V usage is TRBV19 and J usage is TRBJ2-3, with D perhaps given as TRBD1 or TRBD2 (5 bases each). The CDR3 length is 16 residues. Trimming pared 0 bases from V and 1 base from J, leaving 11 bases between. The germline V gene encodes CDR1 LNHDA and CDR2 SQIVND (reference sequence). As DNA, the CDR3 is TGTGCCAGTAGTATAGAGGGGACGCATGGCACAGATACGCAGTATTTT. Translated: CASSIEGTHGTDTQYF.

This clonotype was observed a few times. The chain is built from TRBV15 and TRBJ2-3; D possibly corresponds to TRBD1 (6 bases). V was shortened by 0 bases and J by 4 bases, with 14 bases between the two germline ends. From germline, CDR1 is LNHNV and CDR2 YYDKDF (reference sequence). The CDR3 is 16 residues long. CDR3 sequence reads: CATSRDGGSLADTQYF. The CDR3 DNA sequence: TGTGCCACCAGCAGAGATGGGGGCTCCTTAGCAGATACGCAGTATTTT. Based on the CDR3 plus reference TRBV15 and TRBJ2-3, the full variable domain is DAMVIQNPRYQVTQFGKPVTLSCSQTLNHNVMYWYQQKSSQAPKLLFHYYDKDFNNEADTPDNFQSRRPNTSFCFLDIRSPGLGDTAMYLCATSRDGGSLADTQYFGPGTRLTVL.

This clonotype showed up many times. The chain joins TRBV11-2 to TRBJ2-1, with 14 bases lining up with TRBD2. Germline trimming cut 5 bases from V and 2 bases from J; bases unmatched to any gene: 11. There are 19 residues in the CDR3. Germline V gene data show CDR1 as SGHAT and CDR2 as FQNNGV. The CDR3 protein is CASSPPGTSGSAAYNEQFF. The CDR3 nucleotides read TGTGCCAGCAGCCCCCCGGGGACTAGCGGGAGTGCCGCCTACAATGAGCAGTTCTTC.

This clonotype was detected ten times or more. The V gene is TRBV28, the J gene TRBJ2-1, with no clear D. The V end lost 4 bases, the J end lost 4 bases, and 5 bases lay between the germline ends. Germline lookup yields CDR1 MDHEN and CDR2 SYDVKM. This CDR3 is built from 12 residues. CDR3 DNA sequence: TGTGCCAGCAGTTATGAATACAATGAGCAGTTCTTC. Amino acids: CASSYEYNEQFF.

This clonotype was detected a few times. The chain recombines TRBV3-1 with TRBJ2-7; 16 nucleotides align to TRBD2. The CDR3 has 18 residues. Germline V gives CDR1 LGHDT, CDR2 YNNKEL (reference sequence). Trimming removed 5 bases from V and 0 bases from J; junction bases left unmatched: 7. In nucleotides, the CDR3 is TGTGCCAGCAGCTTCTCGGGACTAGCGGGAGGGGACTCCTACGAGCAGTACTTC. This translates into CASSFSGLAGGDSYEQYF.

The chain carries TRBV7-3 and TRBJ2-6, with D possibly matching TRBD2 (6 bases). This CDR3 is built from 19 residues. Germline V gene data show CDR1 as SGHTA and CDR2 as FQGTGA. V lost 6 bases and J lost 2, with 23 bases in between. CDR3 DNA sequence: TGTGCCAGCAGTTCTAGGGCCTGGGAGGCAGTCCCTGGGGCCAACGTCCTGACTTTC. Protein product: CASSSRAWEAVPGANVLTF. The full variable domain, in which reference TRBV7-3 and TRBJ2-6 provide the parts outside the CDR3, is GAGVSQTPSNKVTEKGKYVELRCDPISGHTALYWYRQSLGQGPEFLIYFQGTGAADDSGLPNDRFFAVRPEGSVSTLKIQRTERGDSAVYLCASSSRAWEAVPGANVLTFGAGSRLTVL.

V gene TRBV7-9 combines with J gene TRBJ2-7; tentatively, D is TRBD2 (7 bases). Trimming cost V 5 bases and J 5 bases, with 19 bases left between them. The CDR3 extends over 15 amino acids. Germline V gene data show CDR1 as SEHNR and CDR2 as FQNEAQ (reference sequence). The CDR3 coding sequence is TGTGCCAGCAGCCCCCGAGGGGGGACTATACACGAGCAGTACTTC. This codes for CASSPRGGTIHEQYF. Based on the CDR3 plus reference TRBV7-9 and TRBJ2-7, the full variable domain is DTGVSQNPRHKITKRGQNVTFRCDPISEHNRLYWYRQTLGQGPEFLTYFQNEAQLEKSRLLSDRFSAERPKGSFSTLEIQRTEQGDSAMYLCASSPRGGTIHEQYFGPGTRLTVT.

The chain links TRBV9 to TRBJ2-1; D is possibly TRBD2 (6 bases). Germline CDR1 and CDR2: SGDLS and YYNGEE. The CDR3 loop spans 15 amino acids. V dropped 3 bases and J dropped 4 bases, with 14 bases sitting between them. The CDR3 here is CASSARDWTYNEQFF. The CDR3 bases are TGTGCCAGCAGCGCGCGGGACTGGACTTACAATGAGCAGTTCTTC.

This clonotype has a count of ten or more. V and J are TRBV2 and TRBJ1-1; tentatively, D is TRBD1 (6 bases). The CDR3 contains 10 residues. Trimming took 7 bases from V and 6 from J, leaving 6 bases between them. The germline CDR1 and CDR2 sequences are SNHLY and FYNNEI. CDR3 DNA: TGTGCCAGCACAGGGGCTGAAGCTTTCTTT. Protein product: CASTGAEAFF.

This clonotype was found many times. The V gene is TRBV7-2, the J gene TRBJ2-7, with 10 bases aligning to TRBD2. After removal of 2 bases from V and 2 bases from J, the junction contained 6 bases not matched to a gene. Germline V CDR1 and CDR2: SGHTA, FQGNSA. The CDR3 runs 16 residues. The CDR3 sequence: CASSLSSGRLPYEQYF. The DNA for the CDR3 is TGTGCCAGCAGCTTAAGTAGCGGGAGGCTACCCTACGAGCAGTACTTC.

Only a few counts were recorded for this clonotype. V gene TRBV18 combines with J gene TRBJ2-7, with 11 positions matching TRBD2. V dropped 3 bases and J dropped 7; count of bases not matched to a gene: 5. CDR3 length: 14 amino acids. Germline-derived CDR1 and CDR2 are KGHSH and LQKENI. Written as DNA, the CDR3 is TGTGCCAGCTCACCGCTAGCGGGAGGTGGAGAGCAGTACTTC. Translation: CASSPLAGGGEQYF.

The chain couples TRBV29-1 to TRBJ1-2; no firm D call. Germline loops: CDR1 SQVTM, CDR2 ANQGSEA. This CDR3 region has 12 residues. Trimming stripped 6 bases from V and 4 bases from J, with 12 bases between. The DNA for the CDR3 is TGCAGCGTCCCTCATAGACCCTATGGCTACACCTTC. It translates to CSVPHRPYGYTF.

V gene TRBV12-5 combines with J gene TRBJ2-7; no reliable D call. Trimming removed 6 bases from V and 1 base from J, with 13 bases in between. This CDR3 contains 14 residues. Germline V gene sequence: CDR1 LGHNT, CDR2 FRNRAP. CDR3 DNA: TGTGCTAGTGGCCGCACCACGGGTTCCTACGAGCAGTACTTC. Its protein product is CASGRTTGSYEQYF.

J is TRBJ1-5 and V is TRBV6-2 or TRBV6-3; 8 nucleotides match TRBD1. Germline CDR1 MNHEY, CDR2 SVGEGT. The CDR3 sequence is 18 residues long. V lost 6 bases to trimming and J lost 5 bases; unmatched junction nucleotides: 18. The CDR3 DNA reads as TGTGCCAGCAGCCGATCGCAGGGGGCATTGGGGAAGGATCAGCCCCAGCATTTT. Its protein is CASSRSQGALGKDQPQHF.

This clonotype was observed a handful of times. V gene TRBV20-1 combines with J gene TRBJ2-5, with 7 bases fitting TRBD2. Trimming cost V 0 bases and J 0 bases; bases outside gene matches: 10. The CDR3 runs to 17 residues. Germline values: CDR1 DFQATT, CDR2 SNEGSKA (reference sequence). The DNA for the CDR3 is TGCAGTGCTAGAGATCCCCAGCGGGACTCATACCAAGAGACCCAGTACTTC. Its protein is CSARDPQRDSYQETQYF.

This rearrangement joins TRBV20-1 to TRBJ2-5, with D maybe TRBD2 (6 bases). Trimming took 0 bases from V and 4 from J, leaving 9 bases between them. This CDR3 region has 13 residues. From germline, CDR1 is DFQATT and CDR2 SNEGSKA (reference sequence). The DNA for the CDR3 is TGCAGTGCTAGAGATATGGGGGGAGAGACCCAGTACTTC. It yields the protein CSARDMGGETQYF.

At least ten counts were recorded for this clonotype. The DNA of the CDR3 is TGTGCCAGCAGCCAACACGCGGCGGGAGTTCGGGATGAGCAGTTCTTC. This codes for CASSQHAAGVRDEQFF. The J gene is TRBJ2-1, the V gene TRBV3-1; TRBD2 matches 7 bases. Germline V gene data show CDR1 as LGHDT and CDR2 as YNNKEL (reference sequence). The CDR3 has 16 amino acids. The ends lost 2 bases at V and 8 bases at J; junction bases unmatched: 12.

The chain combines TRBV18 with TRBJ1-1, with 9 bases lining up with TRBD1. Trimming cost V 5 bases and J 0 bases; bases outside gene matches: 10. There are 17 residues in the CDR3. Germline V gene lookup returns CDR1 KGHSH and CDR2 LQKENI. The DNA for the CDR3 is TGTGCCAGCTCATCCTACAGGGGGCGGAATGTGAACACTGAAGCTTTCTTT. Encoded protein: CASSSYRGRNVNTEAFF.

This clonotype was observed a handful of times. The chain couples TRBV6-1 to TRBJ1-4; D perhaps matches TRBD1 (5 bases). The germline V gene has CDR1 MNHNS and CDR2 SASEGT. V was cut by 5 bases and J by 5 bases, with 12 bases left in between. This CDR3 contains 14 residues. The CDR3 region is CASSWDRSNEKLFF. DNA for the CDR3: TGTGCCAGCAGTTGGGACCGATCAAATGAAAAACTGTTTTTT.

The chain combines TRBV20-1 with TRBJ2-3; 7 positions match TRBD2. Unmatched junction bases numbered 9, after V lost 6 bases and J lost 3 bases. Germline V gene lookup returns CDR1 DFQATT and CDR2 SNEGSKA (reference sequence). The CDR3 consists of 14 residues. CDR3 protein: CSAPRDYLTDTQYF. The CDR3 nucleotides read TGCAGTGCGCCCCGGGACTACCTTACAGATACGCAGTATTTT.

The V and J genes are TRBV10-3 and TRBJ2-7; TRBD2 matches 7 bases. The CDR3 totals 17 residues. Trimming took 4 bases from V and 0 from J; bases not matched to a gene: 12. The V gene's germline CDR1 is ENHRY and CDR2 SYGVKD. The CDR3 region is CAISVASGKGSSYEQYF. CDR3 sequence (DNA): TGTGCCATCAGTGTGGCTAGCGGTAAGGGCAGCTCCTACGAGCAGTACTTC.

This clonotype was picked up many times. A junction end diverges from the germline sequence, so it may reflect a read error. The chain employs TRBV7-7 and TRBJ2-5; 7 bases are shared with TRBD2. Germline CDR1 SSHAT, CDR2 FNYEAQ (reference sequence). The CDR3 is made up of 13 amino acids. This CDR3 is CASSRLAGETQYF. The CDR3 coding sequence is TGTGCTAGCAGCCGACTAGCAGGGGAGACCCAGTACTTC.

The rearrangement uses TRBV2 and TRBJ1-5; TRBD1 aligns across 10 bases. Losses at the gene ends were 5 bases for V and 0 bases for J; bases not matched to a gene: 7. The CDR3 has 17 amino acids. Germline values: CDR1 SNHLY, CDR2 FYNNEI. CDR3 sequence: CASSLRQGANSNQPQHF. The CDR3 DNA reads TGTGCCAGCAGTTTGAGACAGGGGGCGAATAGCAATCAGCCCCAGCATTTT.

This clonotype was counted a single time. The chain is built from TRBV3-1 and TRBJ2-7; D could derive from TRBD1 or TRBD2 (5 bases each). V dropped 5 bases and J dropped 6 bases, with 20 bases sitting between them. The CDR3 runs to 15 residues. The germline V gene has CDR1 LGHDT and CDR2 YNNKEL (reference sequence). In DNA form, the CDR3 reads TGTGCCAGCAGCGTCGGGACCTCACAAAGGATCGAGCAGTACTTC. Translation gives CASSVGTSQRIEQYF.